Below, one TCR beta chain is given with its context. This CDR3 is 13 amino acids long. Trimming took 6 bases from V and 6 from J, leaving 14 bases between them. The germline gives CDR1 WNHNN, CDR2 SYGVQD (reference sequence). As handled by the study authors: ImmunoSEQ supplied junction-only sequences lacking quality scores, so filtering was different. This table comes from immunoSEQ multiplex PCR, and its TCRdb copy is limited to in-frame clones, with some not included. The V and J calls and clone size come from that table; D and trimming were worked out from the DNA. The sample includes 450,000 to 500,000 clones, roughly 80% of them seen just once. The data were taken from a study of shared clonotypes between healthy human individuals. Each donor was a Caucasian adult residing in Nashville, Tennessee.

The specimen was PBMCs. The sequence came from a woman aged 40-49 years in good health. Some clones in this sample may be carry-over from other donors' samples. V usage is TRBV10-1 and J usage is TRBJ1-1; a weak D match, TRBD1 (6 bases). CDR3 region: CASSFTGSAEAFF. The CDR3 bases are TGCGCCAGCAGCTTCACAGGGTCTGCTGAAGCTTTCTTT.